These 20 T cell receptor beta chains came from one sample sequenced in a study of blood T cell repertoires in COVID-19. Profiling relied on immunoSEQ multiplex PCR, and the TCRdb table lists in-frame clones only, not all of them. In the table there are some 250,000 clones, approximately 85% of which are singletons. Sequences were obtained from PBMCs or T cells enriched from blood (not recorded which). The receptors were sampled from a woman between 45 and 60 years old who had recovered from COVID-19.

The chain employs TRBV6-2 or TRBV6-3 and TRBJ2-3; TRBD2 aligns across 8 bases. Germline loops: CDR1 MNHEY, CDR2 SVGEGT. CDR3 size: 14 residues. The V segment lost 6 bases and the J segment 4 bases; nucleotides outside the gene matches: 6. The CDR3 region is CASSRAGEADTQYF. The CDR3 bases are TGTGCCAGCAGCAGAGCGGGAGAAGCAGATACGCAGTATTTT.

CDR3 sequence: CASSFFSGSNTEAFF. In DNA form, the CDR3 reads TGTGCCAGCAGCTTCTTTTCGGGGTCGAACACTGAAGCTTTCTTT. The chain links TRBV5-5 to TRBJ1-1; no firm D call. V was clipped by 2 bases and J by 1 base, with 12 bases between them. CDR3 length: 15 amino acids. Germline CDR1 is SGHKS and CDR2 is YYEKEE (reference sequence).

The chain recombines TRBV5-6 with TRBJ2-5; D is uncertain. CDR3 length: 13 residues. From germline, CDR1 is SGHDT and CDR2 YYEEEE. V gave up 5 bases and J gave up 4 bases, with 12 bases separating them. The CDR3 region is CASRVRSGETQYF. Here the CDR3 DNA reads TGTGCCAGCAGAGTGCGATCTGGAGAGACCCAGTACTTC.

The count of this clone is one. The chain uses TRBV2 and TRBJ2-3, with a tentative D call TRBD2 (5 bases). V was clipped by 4 bases and J by 0 bases, with 11 bases between them. Germline V CDR1 and CDR2: SNHLY, FYNNEI. This CDR3 has 15 amino acids. The CDR3: CASSVLRTSTDTQYF. The DNA of the CDR3 is TGTGCCAGCAGTGTCCTGAGGACTAGCACAGATACGCAGTATTTT.

V and J are TRBV6-5 and TRBJ2-7; 7 nucleotides match TRBD1. V lost 5 bases and J lost 1; bases outside the gene matches: 2. The CDR3 has 13 residues. CDR1 is MNHEY and CDR2 is SVGAGI in the germline V gene. Here the CDR3 DNA reads TGTGCCAGCAGTCGACAGGGTTCCTACGAGCAGTACTTC. It yields the protein CASSRQGSYEQYF.

The chain combines TRBV5-5 with TRBJ2-1; 10 bases are shared with TRBD2. Looked up from germline, CDR1 is SGHKS and CDR2 is YYEKEE (reference sequence). Trimming removed 1 base from V and 10 bases from J; junction bases left unmatched: 8. The length of the CDR3 is 15 residues. CDR3 sequence (DNA): TGTGCCAGCAGCTTGTGGCTAGCGGGAGTAGGGGAGCAGTTCTTC. It is translated as CASSLWLAGVGEQFF.

This clone has more than one count but fewer than ten. Distinct nucleotide sequences in the sample also encode this CDR3. The rearrangement links TRBV29-1 to TRBJ2-1; the match to TRBD2 covers 10 bases. Germline CDR1 SQVTM, CDR2 ANQGSEA. The CDR3 is 13 amino acids. The ends lost 4 bases at V and 4 bases at J; junction bases unmatched: 1. The CDR3 coding sequence is TGCAGCGTTGGGACTAGCGGTTACAATGAGCAGTTCTTC. It is translated as CSVGTSGYNEQFF.

With regard to this clone: The same CDR3 can be traced to other DNA sequences in this sample. The CDR3 DNA follows: TGCGCCAGCAGCTTAGGGACAGGGTACGAGCAGTACTTC. Translating it yields CASSLGTGYEQYF. The chain combines TRBV5-1 with TRBJ2-7; TRBD1 matches at 9 bases. The J segment lost 4 bases and the V segment lost 2 bases, leaving 1 base of the junction unmatched. The germline V gene encodes CDR1 SGHRS and CDR2 YFSETQ. The CDR3 is 13 amino acids. Based on the CDR3 plus reference TRBV5-1 and TRBJ2-7, the full variable domain is KAGVTQTPRYLIKTRGQQVTLSCSPISGHRSVSWYQQTPGQGLQFLFEYFSETQRNKGNFPGRFSGRQFSNSRSEMNVSTLELGDSALYLCASSLGTGYEQYFGPGTRLTVT.

The chain has TRBV11-3 and TRBJ2-3; 8 positions agree with TRBD2. From germline, CDR1 is SGHNT and CDR2 YENEEA. The trim removed 3 bases at V and 6 bases at J, leaving 8 bases unmatched. The CDR3 consists of 15 residues. The CDR3 nucleotides are TGTGCCAGCAGCTTGACTAGCGTCTTGTATGATACGCAGTATTTT. Its translation: CASSLTSVLYDTQYF. The whole variable domain, remainder taken from reference TRBV11-3 and TRBJ2-3, is EAGVVQSPRYKIIEKKQPVAFWCNPISGHNTLYWYLQNLGQGPELLIRYENEEAVDDSQLPKDRFSAERLKGVDSTLKIQPAELGDSAVYLCASSLTSVLYDTQYFGPGTRLTVL.

This clone came up once. The J gene is TRBJ2-7, the V gene TRBV18; 8 bases map to TRBD2. V gave up 6 bases and J gave up 3 bases; unmatched junction bases: 4. The CDR3 has 13 residues. Germline CDR1 is KGHSH and CDR2 is LQKENI. The CDR3 reads CASSGAGGYEQYF. The CDR3 DNA sequence: TGTGCCAGCTCTGGGGCGGGAGGCTACGAGCAGTACTTC.

The chain uses TRBV7-8 and TRBJ1-2; D is perhaps TRBD1 (6 bases). CDR3 size: 16 residues. V lost 4 bases and J 4 bases, leaving 19 bases between the germline ends. Germline CDR1 SGHVS, CDR2 FQNEAQ. This CDR3 reads CASSSQTGRLGYGYTF. The CDR3 DNA reads TGTGCCAGCAGCTCCCAAACAGGGCGACTGGGCTATGGCTACACCTTC.

The CDR3 DNA is TGTGCCATCAGTGAGATGGCAGGAAATTCGGTAGAGCAGTACTTC. Amino acid sequence: CAISEMAGNSVEQYF. V gene TRBV10-3 combines with J gene TRBJ2-7; D gene unclear. Trimming removed 2 bases at V and 7 bases at J, with 18 bases between. Per the germline V gene, CDR1 is ENHRY and CDR2 is SYGVKD. The CDR3 spans 15 residues.

This clone was detected only once. The rearrangement joins TRBV24-1 to TRBJ1-2; perhaps TRBD1 as D (5 bases). The V end lost 4 bases, the J end lost 1 base, and 9 bases lay between the germline ends. The germline gives CDR1 KGHDR, CDR2 SFDVKD. The CDR3 consists of 14 residues. CDR3 residues: CATSEPGINYGYTF. CDR3 bases: TGTGCCACCAGTGAGCCAGGGATTAACTATGGCTACACCTTC.

The V gene is TRBV24-1, the J gene TRBJ2-1; tentatively, D is TRBD1 (6 bases). With 9 bases removed from V and 1 base from J, the gap between germline ends came to 12 bases. The CDR3 consists of 14 residues. Germline V gives CDR1 KGHDR, CDR2 SFDVKD. The CDR3 DNA reads as TGTGCCACCGGAGAAGGGGGATCCTACAATGAGCAGTTCTTC. This translates into CATGEGGSYNEQFF.

The gene calls are TRBV5-1 and TRBJ1-1; 7 positions match TRBD1. With 1 base clipped from V and 4 bases from J, the junction kept 16 bases outside the gene matches. This CDR3 comprises 18 residues. Germline V lookup: CDR1 SGHRS, CDR2 YFSETQ. DNA of the CDR3: TGCGCCAGCAGCTTGCAAAGACGAGGGGGCGCGGAGGGCACTGAAGCTTTCTTT. This codes for CASSLQRRGGAEGTEAFF.

The chain recombines TRBV11-2 with TRBJ1-3, with D perhaps TRBD1 (6 bases). The CDR3 contains 15 residues. Trimming took off 5 bases at V and 0 bases at J, with 11 bases between the two ends. Germline assignment: CDR1 SGHAT and CDR2 FQNNGV. CDR3 DNA: TGTGCCAGCAGCCCACAGGGTATCTCTGGAAACACCATATATTTT. It encodes CASSPQGISGNTIYF. Using reference TRBV11-2 and TRBJ1-3 for the parts outside the CDR3, the full variable domain is EAGVAQSPRYKIIEKRQSVAFWCNPISGHATLYWYQQILGQGPKLLIQFQNNGVVDDSQLPKDRFSAERLKGVDSTLKIQPAKLEDSAVYLCASSPQGISGNTIYFGEGSWLTVV.

The chain couples TRBV18 to TRBJ2-3; 9 bases fit TRBD2. Germline CDR1 and CDR2: KGHSH and LQKENI. This CDR3 has 16 amino acids. Trimming removed 4 bases from V and 0 bases from J; junction bases left unmatched: 5. CDR3 nucleotide sequence: TGTGCCAGCTCACGGGCGGGAGGGCCTAGCACAGATACGCAGTATTTT. This codes for CASSRAGGPSTDTQYF.

The chain is built from TRBV11-1 and TRBJ1-1, with 7 nucleotides matching TRBD1. In germline, CDR1 is SGHAT, CDR2 FQDESV (reference sequence). The J segment lost 5 bases and the V segment lost 5 bases, leaving 8 bases of the junction unmatched. The CDR3 runs 14 residues. DNA of the CDR3: TGTGCCAGCAGCCTCCCGACAGGGAGGACTGAAGCTTTCTTT. Amino acids: CASSLPTGRTEAFF.

This clone came up a few times. The gene calls are TRBV6-5 and TRBJ2-1; D might be TRBD1 (5 bases). Germline CDR1 is MNHEY and CDR2 is SVGAGI. This CDR3 has 14 residues. The CDR3 loop is CASRVGIAYNEQFF. Written as DNA, the CDR3 is TGTGCTTCCAGGGTGGGGATAGCCTACAATGAGCAGTTCTTC.

The genes are TRBV5-4 and TRBJ1-2; 7 bases are a match to TRBD1. CDR3 length equals 14 residues. V was pared by 2 bases and J by 0 bases, with 1 base of the junction left unmatched. Germline V CDR1 and CDR2: SGHNT, YYREEE (reference sequence). In DNA form, the CDR3 reads TGTGCCAGCAGCTTCCAGGGGGCTAACTATGGCTACACCTTC. Amino acid sequence: CASSFQGANYGYTF. Full variable domain (remainder filled in from reference TRBV5-4 and TRBJ1-2): ETGVTQSPTHLIKTRGQQVTLRCSSQSGHNTVSWYQQALGQGPQFIFQYYREEENGRGNFPPRFSGLQFPNYSSELNVNALELDDSALYLCASSFQGANYGYTFGSGTRLTVV.